This is a list of T cell receptor beta chains from one sample in a study of T-cell memory formation after mild COVID-19. One entry per CDR3 protein, called by TCRdb with MiXCR from the 5' RACE reads. The profile covers about 210,000 distinct CDR3 sequences, with about 10% appearing a single time and approximately 3% taken by the ten largest. Sequencing input: PBMCs or a T cell subset sorted from them (not recorded which). The origin of the receptors is a young man who had mild COVID-19 (a few samples of this study predate the infection). Cell type and time point are not known. Both conserved end residues are part of each CDR3. Fields, in order: J gene, D gene, V gene, CDR3 protein. A D gene is named only where the DNA matches it firmly.

TRBJ2-2 | - | TRBV4-3 | CASSQRQGGTGELFF
TRBJ1-1 | - | TRBV6-5 | CASSLLRNTEAFF
TRBJ2-7 | - | TRBV6-2/TRBV6-3 | CASSRQAGEQYF
TRBJ2-2 | - | TRBV18 | CASSPYTGELFF
TRBJ1-5 | - | TRBV7-2 | CASSSKLGQGDQPQHF
TRBJ2-5 | TRBD2 | TRBV6-6 | CASSYLPGRGDQETQYF
TRBJ2-2 | - | TRBV29-1 | CSVGGLAFSGELFF
TRBJ2-3 | - | TRBV7-2 | CASSLAWEAYSGDTQYF
TRBJ1-2 | - | TRBV6-2/TRBV6-3 | CASSDIRTGGGGYTF
TRBJ2-4 | - | TRBV13 | CASSLGRAPGNIQYF
TRBJ1-2 | - | TRBV7-9 | CASSLEQIYGYTF
TRBJ2-2 | - | TRBV4-1 | CASSQARGIGTGELFF
TRBJ2-4 | TRBD2 | TRBV7-2 | CASSQGLAGKNIQYF
TRBJ1-2 | - | TRBV7-3 | CASSLSGGGRGYTF